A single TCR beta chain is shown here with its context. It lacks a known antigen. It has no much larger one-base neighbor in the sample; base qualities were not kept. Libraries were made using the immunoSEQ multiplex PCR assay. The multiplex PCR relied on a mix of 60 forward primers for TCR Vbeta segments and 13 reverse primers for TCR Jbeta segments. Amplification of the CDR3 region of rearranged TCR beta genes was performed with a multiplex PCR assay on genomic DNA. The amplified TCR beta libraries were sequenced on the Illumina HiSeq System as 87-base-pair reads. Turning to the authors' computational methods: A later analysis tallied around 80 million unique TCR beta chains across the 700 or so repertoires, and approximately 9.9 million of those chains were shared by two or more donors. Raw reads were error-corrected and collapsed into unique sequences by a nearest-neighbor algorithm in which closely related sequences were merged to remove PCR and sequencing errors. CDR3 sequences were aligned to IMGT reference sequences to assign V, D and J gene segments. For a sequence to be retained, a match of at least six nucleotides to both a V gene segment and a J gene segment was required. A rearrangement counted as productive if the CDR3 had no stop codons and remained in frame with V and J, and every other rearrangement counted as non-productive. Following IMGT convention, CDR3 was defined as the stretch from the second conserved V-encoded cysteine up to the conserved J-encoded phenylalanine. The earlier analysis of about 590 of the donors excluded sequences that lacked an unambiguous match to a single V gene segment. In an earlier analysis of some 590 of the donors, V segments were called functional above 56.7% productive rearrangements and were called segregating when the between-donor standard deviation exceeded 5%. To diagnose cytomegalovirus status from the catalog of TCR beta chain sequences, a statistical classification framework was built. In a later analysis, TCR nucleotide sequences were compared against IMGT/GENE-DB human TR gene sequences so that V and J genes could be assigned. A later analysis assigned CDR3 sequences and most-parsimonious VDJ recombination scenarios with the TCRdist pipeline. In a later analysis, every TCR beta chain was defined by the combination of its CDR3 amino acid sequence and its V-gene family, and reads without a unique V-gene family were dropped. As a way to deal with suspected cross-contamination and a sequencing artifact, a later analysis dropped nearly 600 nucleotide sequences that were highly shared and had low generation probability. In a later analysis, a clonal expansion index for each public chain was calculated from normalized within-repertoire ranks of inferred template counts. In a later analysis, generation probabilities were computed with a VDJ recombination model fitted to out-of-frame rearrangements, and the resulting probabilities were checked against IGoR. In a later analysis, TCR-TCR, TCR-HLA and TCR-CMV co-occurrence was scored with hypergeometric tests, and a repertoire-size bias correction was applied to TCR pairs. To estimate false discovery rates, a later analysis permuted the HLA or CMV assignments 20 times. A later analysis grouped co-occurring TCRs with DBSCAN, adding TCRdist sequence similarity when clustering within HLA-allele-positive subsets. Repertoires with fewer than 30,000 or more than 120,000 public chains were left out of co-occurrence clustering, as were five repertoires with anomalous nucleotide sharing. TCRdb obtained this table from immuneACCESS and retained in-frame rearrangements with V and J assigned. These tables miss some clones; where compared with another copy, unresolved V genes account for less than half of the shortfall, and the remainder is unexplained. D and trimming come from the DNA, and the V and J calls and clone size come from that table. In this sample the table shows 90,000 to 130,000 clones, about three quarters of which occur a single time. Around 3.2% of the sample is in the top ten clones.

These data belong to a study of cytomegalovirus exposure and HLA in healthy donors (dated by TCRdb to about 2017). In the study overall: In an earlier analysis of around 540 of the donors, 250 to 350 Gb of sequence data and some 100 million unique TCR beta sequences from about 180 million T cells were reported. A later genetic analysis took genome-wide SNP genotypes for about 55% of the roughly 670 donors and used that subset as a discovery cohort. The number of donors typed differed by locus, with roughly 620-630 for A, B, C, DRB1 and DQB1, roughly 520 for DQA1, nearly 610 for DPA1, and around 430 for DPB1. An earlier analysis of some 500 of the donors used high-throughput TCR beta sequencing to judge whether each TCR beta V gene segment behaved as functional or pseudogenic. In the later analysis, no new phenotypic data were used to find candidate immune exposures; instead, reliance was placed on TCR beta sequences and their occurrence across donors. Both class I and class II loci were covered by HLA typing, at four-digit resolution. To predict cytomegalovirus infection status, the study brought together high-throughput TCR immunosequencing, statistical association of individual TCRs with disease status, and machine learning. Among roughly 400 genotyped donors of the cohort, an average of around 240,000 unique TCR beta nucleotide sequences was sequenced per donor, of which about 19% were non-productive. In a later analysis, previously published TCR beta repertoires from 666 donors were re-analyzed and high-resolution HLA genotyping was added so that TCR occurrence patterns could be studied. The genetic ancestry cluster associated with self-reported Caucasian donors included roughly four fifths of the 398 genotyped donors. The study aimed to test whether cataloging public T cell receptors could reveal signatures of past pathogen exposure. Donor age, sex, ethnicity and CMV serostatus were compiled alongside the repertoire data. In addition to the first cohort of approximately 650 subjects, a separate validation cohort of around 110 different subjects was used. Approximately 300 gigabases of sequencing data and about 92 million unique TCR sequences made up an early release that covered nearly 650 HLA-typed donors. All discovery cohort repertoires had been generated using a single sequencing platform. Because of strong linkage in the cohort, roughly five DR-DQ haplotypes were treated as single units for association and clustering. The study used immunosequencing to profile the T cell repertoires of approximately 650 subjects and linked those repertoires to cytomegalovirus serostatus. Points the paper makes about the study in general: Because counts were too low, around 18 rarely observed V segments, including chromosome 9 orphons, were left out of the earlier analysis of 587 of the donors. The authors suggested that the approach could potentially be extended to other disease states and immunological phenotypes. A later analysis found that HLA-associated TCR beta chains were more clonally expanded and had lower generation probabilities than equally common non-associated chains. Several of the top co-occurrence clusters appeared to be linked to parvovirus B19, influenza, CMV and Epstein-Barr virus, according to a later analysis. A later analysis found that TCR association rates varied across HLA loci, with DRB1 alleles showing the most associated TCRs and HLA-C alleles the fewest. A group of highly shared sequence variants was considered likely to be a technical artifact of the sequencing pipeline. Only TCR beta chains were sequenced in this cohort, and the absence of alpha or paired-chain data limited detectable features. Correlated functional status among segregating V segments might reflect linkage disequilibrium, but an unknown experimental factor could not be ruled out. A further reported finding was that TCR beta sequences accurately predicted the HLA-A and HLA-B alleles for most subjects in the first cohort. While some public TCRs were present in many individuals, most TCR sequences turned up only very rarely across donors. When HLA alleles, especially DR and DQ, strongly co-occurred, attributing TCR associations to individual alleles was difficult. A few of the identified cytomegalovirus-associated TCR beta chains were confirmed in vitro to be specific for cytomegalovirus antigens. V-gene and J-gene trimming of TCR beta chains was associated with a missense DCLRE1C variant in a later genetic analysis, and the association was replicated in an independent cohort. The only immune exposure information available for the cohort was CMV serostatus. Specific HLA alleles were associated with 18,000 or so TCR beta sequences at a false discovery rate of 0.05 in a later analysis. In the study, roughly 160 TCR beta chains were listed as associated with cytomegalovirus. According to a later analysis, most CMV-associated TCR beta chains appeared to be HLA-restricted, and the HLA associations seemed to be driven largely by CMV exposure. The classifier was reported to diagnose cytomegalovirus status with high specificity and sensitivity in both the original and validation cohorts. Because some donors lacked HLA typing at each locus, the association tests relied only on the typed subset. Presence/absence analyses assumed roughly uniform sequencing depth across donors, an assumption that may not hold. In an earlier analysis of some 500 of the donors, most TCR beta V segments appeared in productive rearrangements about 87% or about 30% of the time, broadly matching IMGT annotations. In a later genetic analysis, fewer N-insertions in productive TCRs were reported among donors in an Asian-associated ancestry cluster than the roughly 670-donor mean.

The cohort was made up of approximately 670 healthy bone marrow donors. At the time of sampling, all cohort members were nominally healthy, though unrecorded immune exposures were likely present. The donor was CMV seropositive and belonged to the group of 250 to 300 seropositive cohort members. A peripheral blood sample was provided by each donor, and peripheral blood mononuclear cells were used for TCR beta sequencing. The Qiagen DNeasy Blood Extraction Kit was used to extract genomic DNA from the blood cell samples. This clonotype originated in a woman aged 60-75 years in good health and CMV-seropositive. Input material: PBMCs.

The CDR3 reads CASSPLSYTEAFF. The DNA is as follows: TGTGCCAGCAGCCCCCTCTCGTACACTGAAGCTTTCTTT. This chain is built from TRBV14 and TRBJ1-1, with an unclear D gene assignment. Taken from the germline V gene, the CDR1 and CDR2 loops are SGHDN and FVKESK. From the cysteine up to the phenylalanine, the CDR3 has a length of 13 residues. Only the CDR3 DNA is retained, 39 bases long and in frame from the first base. V is pared back by 4 bases and J by 3 bases, with 9 bases lying between the germline termini.